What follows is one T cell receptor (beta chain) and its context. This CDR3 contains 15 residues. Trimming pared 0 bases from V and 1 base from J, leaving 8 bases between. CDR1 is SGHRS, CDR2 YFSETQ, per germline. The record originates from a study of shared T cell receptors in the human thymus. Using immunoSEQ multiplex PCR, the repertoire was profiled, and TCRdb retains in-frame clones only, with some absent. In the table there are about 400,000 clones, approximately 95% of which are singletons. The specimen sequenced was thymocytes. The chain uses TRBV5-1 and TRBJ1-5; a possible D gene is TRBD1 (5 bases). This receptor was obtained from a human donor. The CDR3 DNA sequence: TGCGCCAGCAGCTTGGACGGGGCCAGCAATCAGCCCCAGCATTTT. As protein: CASSLDGASNQPQHF.